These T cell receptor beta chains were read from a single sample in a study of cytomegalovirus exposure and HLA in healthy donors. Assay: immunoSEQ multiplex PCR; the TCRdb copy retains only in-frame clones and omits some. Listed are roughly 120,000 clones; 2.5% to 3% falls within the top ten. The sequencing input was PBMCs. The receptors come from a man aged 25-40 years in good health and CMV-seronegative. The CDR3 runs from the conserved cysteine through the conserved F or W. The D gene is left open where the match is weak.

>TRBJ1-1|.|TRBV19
CASSEMNLNTEAFF
TGTGCCAGTAGTGAGATGAACCTAAACACTGAAGCTTTCTTT
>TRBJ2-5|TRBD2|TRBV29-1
CSVDLGEGWETQYF
TGCAGCGTTGATTTGGGGGAGGGCTGGGAGACCCAGTACTTC
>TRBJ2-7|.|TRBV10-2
CASGVSSYEQYF
TGCGCCAGCGGAGTCAGCTCCTACGAGCAGTACTTC
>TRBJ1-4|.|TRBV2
CATQGQLNEKLFF
TGTGCCACCCAAGGACAGCTTAATGAAAAACTGTTTTTT
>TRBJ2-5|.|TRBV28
CASSPNEGSQETQYF
TGTGCCAGCAGCCCCAACGAGGGCAGCCAAGAGACCCAGTACTTC
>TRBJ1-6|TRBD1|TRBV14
CASSQAGTGDSPLHF
TGTGCCAGCAGCCAAGCGGGGACAGGTGATTCACCCCTCCACTTT
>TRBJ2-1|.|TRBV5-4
CASSTTYPDDSEQFF
TGTGCCAGCAGCACTACCTACCCGGATGACAGTGAGCAGTTCTTC
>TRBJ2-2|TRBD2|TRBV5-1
CASSLVRSGRTSGELFF
TGCGCCAGCAGCTTGGTTCGGAGCGGGAGGACTAGCGGGGAGCTGTTTTTT
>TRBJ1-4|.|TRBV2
CASSDWGASAANEKLFF
TGTGCCAGCAGTGATTGGGGCGCGTCAGCAGCTAATGAAAAACTGTTTTTT
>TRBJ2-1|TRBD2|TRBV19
CASRTSGQYNEQFF
TGTGCCAGTAGGACTAGCGGTCAATACAATGAGCAGTTCTTC
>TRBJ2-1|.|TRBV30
CAWSVQGGVWDEQFF
TGTGCCTGGAGTGTACAAGGGGGAGTTTGGGATGAGCAGTTCTTC
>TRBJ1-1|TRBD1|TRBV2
CARGQGPMNTEAFF
TGTGCCAGGGGACAGGGACCGATGAACACTGAAGCTTTCTTT
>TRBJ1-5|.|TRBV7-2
CASSLAGAGNQPQHF
TGTGCCAGCAGCTTAGCAGGTGCGGGCAATCAGCCCCAGCATTTT
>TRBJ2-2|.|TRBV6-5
CASSSTSGELFF
TGTGCCAGCAGTTCGACTTCCGGGGAGCTGTTTTTT
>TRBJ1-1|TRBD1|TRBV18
CASSPLDRGVTEAFF
TGTGCCAGCTCACCACTTGACAGGGGAGTCACTGAAGCTTTCTTT
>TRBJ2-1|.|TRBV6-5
CASSPEGSHNEQFF
TGTGCCAGCAGCCCCGAGGGCTCTCACAATGAGCAGTTCTTC
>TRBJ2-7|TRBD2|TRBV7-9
CASSQETSRAFYEQYF
TGTGCCAGCAGCCAAGAGACTAGCCGAGCTTTCTACGAGCAGTACTTC
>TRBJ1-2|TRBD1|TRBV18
CASSSVGQGDYGYTF
TGTGCCAGCTCATCCGTCGGACAGGGAGACTATGGCTACACCTTC
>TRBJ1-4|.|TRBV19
CASRQTSPEKLFF
TGTGCCAGCAGACAGACCAGTCCTGAAAAACTGTTTTTT
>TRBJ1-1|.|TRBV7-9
CASNDDSMNTEAFF
TGTGCCAGCAATGATGACAGTATGAACACTGAAGCTTTCTTT
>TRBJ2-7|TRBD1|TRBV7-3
CASSTSGTGNSEQYF
TGTGCCAGCAGCACGAGTGGGACAGGGAACTCCGAGCAGTACTTC
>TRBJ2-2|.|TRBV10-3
CAISATGTTNTGELFF
TGTGCCATCAGTGCTACCGGGACAACGAACACCGGGGAGCTGTTTTTT
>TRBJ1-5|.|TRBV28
CASSLAGGNQPQHF
TGTGCCAGCAGTTTAGCAGGGGGCAATCAGCCCCAGCATTTT
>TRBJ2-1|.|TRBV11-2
CASSPLGQTYNEQFF
TGTGCCAGCAGCCCTCTTGGACAGACCTACAATGAGCAGTTCTTC
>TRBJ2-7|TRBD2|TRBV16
CASSPSGGALNEQYF
TGTGCCAGCAGCCCAAGCGGGGGGGCGCTAAACGAGCAGTACTTC
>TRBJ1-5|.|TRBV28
CASRTEQPQHF
TGTGCCAGCAGGACGGAGCAGCCCCAGCATTTT
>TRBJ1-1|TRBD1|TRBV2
CASSSTRTGREAFF
TGTGCCAGCAGTTCTACTAGGACAGGGAGGGAAGCTTTCTTT
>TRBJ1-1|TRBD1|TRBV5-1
CASSSGDRGTEAFF
TGCGCCAGCAGCTCGGGGGACAGGGGAACTGAAGCTTTCTTT
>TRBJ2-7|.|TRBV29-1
CSVGQDRLSYEQYF
TGCAGCGTTGGACAGGATAGATTGTCCTACGAGCAGTACTTC
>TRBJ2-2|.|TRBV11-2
CASSPAGTGELFF
TGTGCCAGCAGTCCCGCGGGGACCGGGGAGCTGTTTTTT
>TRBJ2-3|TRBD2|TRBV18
CASSGGITDTQYF
TGTGCCAGCTCCGGGGGGATCACAGATACGCAGTATTTT
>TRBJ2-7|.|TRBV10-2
CASSEGGTGSYEQYF
TGCGCCAGCAGTGAGGGGGGAACAGGGAGCTACGAGCAGTACTTC
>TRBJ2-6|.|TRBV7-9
CASSFVQAGANVLTF
TGTGCCAGCAGCTTCGTACAAGCTGGGGCCAACGTCCTGACTTTC
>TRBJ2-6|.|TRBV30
CACRFRTGANVLTF
TGTGCCTGCCGGTTTCGTACTGGGGCCAACGTCCTGACTTTC
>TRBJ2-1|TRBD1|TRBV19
CASSVGTGGRSFHNEQFF
TGTGCCAGTAGTGTCGGGACAGGGGGACGTTCTTTTCACAATGAGCAGTTCTTC
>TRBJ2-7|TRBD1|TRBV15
CATSRMTGANSYEQYF
TGTGCCACCAGCAGAATGACAGGGGCCAACTCCTACGAGCAGTACTTC
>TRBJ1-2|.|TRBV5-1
CASSLSPGNYGYTF
TGCGCCAGCAGCTTGTCTCCCGGTAACTATGGCTACACCTTC
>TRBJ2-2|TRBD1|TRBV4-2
CASSPPPIQGKLGELFF
TGTGCCAGCAGCCCTCCCCCCATACAGGGGAAACTCGGGGAGCTGTTTTTT
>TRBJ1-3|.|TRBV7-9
CASRRVEGPGNTIYF
TGTGCCAGCCGCCGGGTGGAGGGCCCTGGAAACACCATATATTTT